Below, 10 T cell receptor beta chains from the same sample are listed, as sequenced in a study of identical twins' blood T cells. TCRdb re-called the 5' RACE reads with MiXCR, one entry per CDR3 protein. The sample comprises fewer than 450,000 distinct CDR3 sequences, roughly 28% of which are singletons, and about 6% rests with the top ten. Sequencing input: PBMCs. The source is a woman aged 18 to 50 in good health.

This clonotype was seen at least ten times. J is TRBJ1-2 and V is TRBV7-2; D is ambiguous. V gave up 1 base and J gave up 4 bases, with 7 bases separating them. The CDR3 consists of 13 residues. Germline V CDR1 and CDR2: SGHTA, FQGNSA. CDR3 loop: CASSLGSTYGYTF. The CDR3 DNA reads TGTGCCAGCAGCTTAGGATCGACCTATGGCTACACCTTC. Full variable domain (missing parts from reference TRBV7-2 and TRBJ1-2): GAGVSQSPSNKVTEKGKDVELRCDPISGHTALYWYRQSLGQGLEFLIYFQGNSAPDKSGLPSDRFSAERTGGSVSTLTIQRTQQEDSAVYLCASSLGSTYGYTFGSGTRLTVV.

About this clonotype itself: A much larger clone lies one base from this, so it may be a read error. The gene calls are TRBV13 and TRBJ1-1, with no clear D. The CDR3 has 12 amino acids. Germline V gene lookup returns CDR1 PRHDT and CDR2 FYEKMQ (reference sequence). Between the trimmed V and J ends, which lost 5 bases and 8 bases, there was a span of 12 bases. The CDR3 region has the DNA TGTGCCAGCAGCCGCGGGATGGGAGAAGCTTTCTTT. This encodes CASSRGMGEAFF.

Comments on this clonotype: One junction end disagrees with the germline gene, perhaps due to a read error. V gene TRBV6-2 or TRBV6-3 combines with J gene TRBJ2-2; 9 positions match TRBD2. The CDR3 is made up of 15 amino acids. Germline V gene sequence: CDR1 MNHEY, CDR2 SVGEGT. CDR3 residues: CAGSYIAGATGVLFF. The CDR3 region has the DNA TGTGCCGGCAGTTATATAGCGGGGGCCACCGGGGTGCTGTTTTTT.

The chain combines TRBV7-9 with TRBJ1-1; the D gene is possibly TRBD1 (6 bases). The CDR3 contains 18 residues. The V gene lost 4 bases and the J gene lost 0 bases, with 21 bases spanning the gap. CDR1 and CDR2 from the germline V gene are SEHNR and FQNEAQ (reference sequence). The CDR3 DNA reads as TGTGCCAGCAGCTCTTTCCAGGGGCACCCTCATATGAACACTGAAGCTTTCTTT. Its translation is CASSSFQGHPHMNTEAFF.

This clonotype occurred a few times. The chain is built from TRBV20-1 and TRBJ1-6, with D unresolved. V shed 3 bases and J shed 7 bases, with 13 bases lying between them. CDR1 DFQATT and CDR2 SNEGSKA come from the germline V gene (reference sequence). This CDR3 is built from 14 residues. Here the CDR3 DNA reads TGCAGTGCTAGCCGCGGGATACCCAATTCACCCCTCCACTTT. This codes for CSASRGIPNSPLHF.

In its sample, this clonotype was seen a few times. The genes are TRBV6-5 and TRBJ2-3; weak D call: TRBD1 (5 bases). This CDR3 comprises 15 residues. With 0 bases removed from V and 5 bases from J, the gap between germline ends came to 12 bases. Germline assignment: CDR1 MNHEY and CDR2 SVGAGI. This CDR3 reads CASSYSGQGVDTQYF. The CDR3 DNA sequence: TGTGCCAGCAGTTACTCAGGACAAGGCGTAGATACGCAGTATTTT.

This clonotype came up a few times. The chain joins TRBV7-2 to TRBJ2-7, with TRBD2 as a possible D gene (6 bases). This CDR3 is built from 16 residues. Trimming left V 5 bases short and J 1 base short, with 18 bases between. CDR1 and CDR2 from the germline V gene are SGHTA and FQGNSA. As DNA, the CDR3 is TGTGCCAGCAGCCACGGAGTAACTAGCTCGTCCTACGAGCAGTACTTC. This sequence encodes CASSHGVTSSSYEQYF.

This clonotype showed up just a few times. The chain carries TRBV6-5 and TRBJ2-5; D may match TRBD1 or TRBD2 (5 bases each). Germline lookup yields CDR1 MNHEY and CDR2 SVGAGI. The germline V and J ends were trimmed by 6 bases and 8 bases, with 19 bases remaining between them. The CDR3 is 14 amino acids. CDR3 in DNA: TGTGCCAGCAGCTTGGGGCCGGACTTAGGAACCCAGTACTTC. Amino acid sequence: CASSLGPDLGTQYF.

Turning to this clonotype: One end of the junction fails to match germline, which may point to a read error. The V gene is TRBV5-1, the J gene TRBJ2-2, with D perhaps assigned TRBD1 or TRBD2 (6 bases each). The germline CDR1 and CDR2 sequences are SGHRS and YFSETQ. The CDR3 is 15 residues long. CDR3 nucleotide sequence: TGCACCAGCAGCCTAGGGGGGCCAGTGGCCGGGGAGCTGTTTTTT. This encodes CTSSLGGPVAGELFF.

The chain carries TRBV10-3 and TRBJ2-2; tentatively, D is TRBD2 (6 bases). CDR1 and CDR2 (germline): ENHRY, SYGVKD. CDR3 length: 15 amino acids. The ends were cut back, 5 bases at V and 0 bases at J, with 10 bases in the middle. This CDR3 is CAISRGTTNTGELFF. The CDR3 DNA follows: TGTGCCATCAGTCGCGGGACCACGAACACCGGGGAGCTGTTTTTT.